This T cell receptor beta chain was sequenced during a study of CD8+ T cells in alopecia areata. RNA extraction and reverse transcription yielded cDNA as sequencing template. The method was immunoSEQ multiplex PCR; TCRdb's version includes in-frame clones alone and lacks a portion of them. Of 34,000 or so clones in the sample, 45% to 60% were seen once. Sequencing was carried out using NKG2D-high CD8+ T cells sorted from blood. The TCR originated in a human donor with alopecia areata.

The chain's CDR3 is CASSPRIGSGGGETQYF. The CDR3 DNA reads TGTGCCAGCAGCCCAAGAATAGGTTCAGGGGGCGGCGAGACCCAGTACTTC. This chain joins TRBV28 and TRBJ2-5; 8 positions agree with TRBD1. Germline trimming cut 6 bases from V and 5 bases from J; bases unmatched to any gene: 17. CDR3 length: 17 residues. In germline, CDR1 is MDHEN, CDR2 SYDVKM.